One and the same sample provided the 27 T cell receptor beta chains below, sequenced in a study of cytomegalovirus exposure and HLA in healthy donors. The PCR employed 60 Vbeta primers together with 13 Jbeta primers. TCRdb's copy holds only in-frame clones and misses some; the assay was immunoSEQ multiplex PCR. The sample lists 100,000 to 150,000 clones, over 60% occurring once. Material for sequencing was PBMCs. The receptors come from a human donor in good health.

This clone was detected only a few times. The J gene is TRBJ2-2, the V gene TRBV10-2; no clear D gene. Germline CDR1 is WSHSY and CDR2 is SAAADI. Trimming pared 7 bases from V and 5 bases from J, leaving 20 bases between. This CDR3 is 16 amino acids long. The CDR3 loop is CASTESRPARTGELFF. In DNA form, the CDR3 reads TGCGCCAGCACCGAGTCCCGCCCAGCTAGGACCGGGGAGCTGTTTTTT.

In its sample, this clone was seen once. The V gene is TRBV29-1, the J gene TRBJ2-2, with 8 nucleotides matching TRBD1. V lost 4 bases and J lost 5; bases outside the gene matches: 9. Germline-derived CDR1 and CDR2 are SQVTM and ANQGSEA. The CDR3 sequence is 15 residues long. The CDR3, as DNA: TGCAGCGTTGGACGGCAGGGGGCAGGGACCGGGGAGCTGTTTTTT. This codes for CSVGRQGAGTGELFF.

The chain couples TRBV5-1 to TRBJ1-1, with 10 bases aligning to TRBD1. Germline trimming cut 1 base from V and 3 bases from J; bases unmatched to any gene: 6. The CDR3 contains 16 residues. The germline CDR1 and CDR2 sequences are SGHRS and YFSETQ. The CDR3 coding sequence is TGCGCCAGCAGCTTGTTGGGACAGGGGTGGGACACTGAAGCTTTCTTT. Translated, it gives CASSLLGQGWDTEAFF.

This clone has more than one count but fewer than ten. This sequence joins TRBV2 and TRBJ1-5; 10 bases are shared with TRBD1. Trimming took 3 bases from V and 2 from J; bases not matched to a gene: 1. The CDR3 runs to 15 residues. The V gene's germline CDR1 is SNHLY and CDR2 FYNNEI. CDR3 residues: CASSDGTGGNQPQHF. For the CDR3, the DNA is TGTGCCAGCAGTGACGGGACAGGGGGCAATCAGCCCCAGCATTTT.

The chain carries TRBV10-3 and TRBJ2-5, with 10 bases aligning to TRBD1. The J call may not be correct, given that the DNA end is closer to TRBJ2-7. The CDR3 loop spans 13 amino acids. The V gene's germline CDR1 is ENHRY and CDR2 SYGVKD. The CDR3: CAISGTGAYEQYF. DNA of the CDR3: TGTGCCATTTCCGGGACAGGGGCCTACGAGCAGTACTTC.

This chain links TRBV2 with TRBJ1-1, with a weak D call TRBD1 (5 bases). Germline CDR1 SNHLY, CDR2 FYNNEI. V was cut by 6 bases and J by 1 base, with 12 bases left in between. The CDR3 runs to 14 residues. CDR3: CASSTHTGNTEAFF. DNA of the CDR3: TGTGCCAGCAGCACGCATACAGGGAACACTGAAGCTTTCTTT.

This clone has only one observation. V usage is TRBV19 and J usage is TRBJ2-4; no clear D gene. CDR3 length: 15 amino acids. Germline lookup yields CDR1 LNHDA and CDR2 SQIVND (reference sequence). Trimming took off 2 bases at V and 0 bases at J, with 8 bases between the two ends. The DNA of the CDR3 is TGTGCCAGTAGTATATCCAACATAGCCAAAAACATTCAGTACTTC. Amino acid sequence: CASSISNIAKNIQYF.

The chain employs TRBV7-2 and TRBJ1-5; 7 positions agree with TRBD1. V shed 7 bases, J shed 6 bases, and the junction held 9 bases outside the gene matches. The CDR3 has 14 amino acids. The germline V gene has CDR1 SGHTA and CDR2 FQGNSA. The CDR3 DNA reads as TGTGCCAGCACAGACAGGGTAAATGGTCAGCCCCAGCATTTT. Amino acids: CASTDRVNGQPQHF.

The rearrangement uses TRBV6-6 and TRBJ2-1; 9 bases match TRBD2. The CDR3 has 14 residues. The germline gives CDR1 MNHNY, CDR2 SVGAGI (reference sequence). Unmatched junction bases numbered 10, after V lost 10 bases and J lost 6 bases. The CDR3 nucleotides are TGTGCCATCTCTGGGGCTAGCGGGACCAATGAGCAGTTCTTC. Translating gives CAISGASGTNEQFF.

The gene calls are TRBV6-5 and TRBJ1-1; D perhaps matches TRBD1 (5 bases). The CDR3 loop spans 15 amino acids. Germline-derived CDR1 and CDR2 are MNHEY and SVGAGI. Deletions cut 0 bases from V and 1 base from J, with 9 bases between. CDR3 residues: CASSYSREGNTEAFF. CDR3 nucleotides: TGTGCCAGCAGTTACTCCAGGGAGGGGAACACTGAAGCTTTCTTT.

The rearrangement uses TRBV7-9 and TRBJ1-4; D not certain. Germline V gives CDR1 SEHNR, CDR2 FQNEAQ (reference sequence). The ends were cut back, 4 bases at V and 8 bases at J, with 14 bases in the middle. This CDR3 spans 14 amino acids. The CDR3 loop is CASSSKAGREKLFF. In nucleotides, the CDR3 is TGTGCCAGCAGCTCTAAGGCGGGCCGGGAAAAACTGTTTTTT.

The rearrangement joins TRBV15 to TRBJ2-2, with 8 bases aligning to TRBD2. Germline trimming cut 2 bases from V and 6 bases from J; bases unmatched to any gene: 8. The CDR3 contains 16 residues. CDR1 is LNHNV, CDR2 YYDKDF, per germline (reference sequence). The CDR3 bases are TGTGCCACCAGCAGACCCCTCCTCGGGAGGGCCGGGGAGCTGTTTTTT. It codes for CATSRPLLGRAGELFF.

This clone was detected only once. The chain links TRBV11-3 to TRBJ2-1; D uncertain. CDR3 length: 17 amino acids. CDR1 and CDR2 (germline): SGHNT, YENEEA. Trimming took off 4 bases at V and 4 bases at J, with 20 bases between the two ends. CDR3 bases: TGTGCCAGCAGCTCGATCTCTACCCGAGGCCCTTACAATGAGCAGTTCTTC. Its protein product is CASSSISTRGPYNEQFF.

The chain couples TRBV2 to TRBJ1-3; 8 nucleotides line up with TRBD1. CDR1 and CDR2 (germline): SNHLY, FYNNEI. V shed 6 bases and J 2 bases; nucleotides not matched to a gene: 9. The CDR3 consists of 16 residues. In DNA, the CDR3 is TGTGCCAGCAGCCTTGACAGGGGTCGAGCTGGAAACACCATATATTTT. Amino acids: CASSLDRGRAGNTIYF. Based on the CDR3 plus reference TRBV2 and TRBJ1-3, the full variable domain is EPEVTQTPSHQVTQMGQEVILRCVPISNHLYFYWYRQILGQKVEFLVSFYNNEISEKSEIFDDQFSVERPDGSNFTLKIRSTKLEDSAMYFCASSLDRGRAGNTIYFGEGSWLTVV.

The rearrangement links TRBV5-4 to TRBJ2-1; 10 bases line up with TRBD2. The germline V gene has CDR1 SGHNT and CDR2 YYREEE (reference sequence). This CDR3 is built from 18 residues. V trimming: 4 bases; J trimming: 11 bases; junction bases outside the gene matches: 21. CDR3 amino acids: CASSPLLAGVRPDVKQFF. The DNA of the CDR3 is TGTGCCAGCAGCCCTTTGCTAGCGGGAGTTCGACCCGACGTTAAGCAGTTCTTC.

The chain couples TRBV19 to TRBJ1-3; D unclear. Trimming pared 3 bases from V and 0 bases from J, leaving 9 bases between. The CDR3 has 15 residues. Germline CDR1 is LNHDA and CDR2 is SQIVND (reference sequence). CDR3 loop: CASSIGGGSGNTIYF. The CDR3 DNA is TGTGCCAGTAGTATCGGCGGCGGCTCTGGAAACACCATATATTTT. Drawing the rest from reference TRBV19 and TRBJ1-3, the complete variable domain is DGGITQSPKYLFRKEGQNVTLSCEQNLNHDAMYWYRQDPGQGLRLIYYSQIVNDFQKGDIAEGYSVSREKKESFPLTVTSAQKNPTAFYLCASSIGGGSGNTIYFGEGSWLTVV.

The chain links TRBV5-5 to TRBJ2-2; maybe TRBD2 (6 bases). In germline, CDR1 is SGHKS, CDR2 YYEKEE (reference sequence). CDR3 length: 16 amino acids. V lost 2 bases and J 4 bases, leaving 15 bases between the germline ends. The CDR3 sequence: CASSFLIAGGTGELFF. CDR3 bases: TGTGCCAGCAGCTTCTTGATAGCCGGGGGCACCGGGGAGCTGTTTTTT.

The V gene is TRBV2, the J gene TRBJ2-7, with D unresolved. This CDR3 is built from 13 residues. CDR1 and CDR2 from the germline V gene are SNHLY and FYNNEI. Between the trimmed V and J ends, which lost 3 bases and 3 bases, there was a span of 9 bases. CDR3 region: CASSDRSYYEQYF. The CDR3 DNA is TGTGCCAGCAGTGACCGTTCTTACTACGAGCAGTACTTC.

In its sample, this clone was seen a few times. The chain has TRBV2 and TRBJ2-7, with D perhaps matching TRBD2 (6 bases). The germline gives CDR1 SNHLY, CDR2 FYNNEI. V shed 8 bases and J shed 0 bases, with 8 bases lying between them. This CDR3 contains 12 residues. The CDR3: CASGGSSYEQYF. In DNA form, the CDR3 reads TGTGCCAGCGGGGGGAGCTCCTACGAGCAGTACTTC. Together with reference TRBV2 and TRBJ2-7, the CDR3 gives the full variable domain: EPEVTQTPSHQVTQMGQEVILRCVPISNHLYFYWYRQILGQKVEFLVSFYNNEISEKSEIFDDQFSVERPDGSNFTLKIRSTKLEDSAMYFCASGGSSYEQYFGPGTRLTVT.

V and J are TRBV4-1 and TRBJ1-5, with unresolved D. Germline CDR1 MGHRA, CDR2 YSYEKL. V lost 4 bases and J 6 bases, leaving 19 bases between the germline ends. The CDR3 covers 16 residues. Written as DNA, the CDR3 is TGCGCCAGCAGCCCCCAGGACGGCCGGGATTTTCAGCCCCAGCATTTT. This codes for CASSPQDGRDFQPQHF.

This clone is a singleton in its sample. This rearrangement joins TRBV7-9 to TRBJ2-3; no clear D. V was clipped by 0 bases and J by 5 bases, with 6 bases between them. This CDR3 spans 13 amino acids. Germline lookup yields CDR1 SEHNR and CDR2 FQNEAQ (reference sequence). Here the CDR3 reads CASSLALRDTQYF. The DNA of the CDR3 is TGTGCCAGCAGCTTAGCGCTCAGAGATACGCAGTATTTT.

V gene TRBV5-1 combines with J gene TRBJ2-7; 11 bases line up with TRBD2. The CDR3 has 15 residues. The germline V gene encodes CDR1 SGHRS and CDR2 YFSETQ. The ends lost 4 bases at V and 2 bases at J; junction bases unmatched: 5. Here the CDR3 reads CASSPGLAATYEQYF. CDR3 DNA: TGCGCCAGCAGCCCGGGACTAGCGGCAACCTACGAGCAGTACTTC.

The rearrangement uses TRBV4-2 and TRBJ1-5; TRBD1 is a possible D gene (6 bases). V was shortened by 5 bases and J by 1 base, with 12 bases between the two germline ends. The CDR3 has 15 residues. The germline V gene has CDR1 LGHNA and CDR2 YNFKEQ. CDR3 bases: TGTGCCAGCAGCGAAGGAAGGGGGAGCAATCAGCCCCAGCATTTT. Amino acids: CASSEGRGSNQPQHF.

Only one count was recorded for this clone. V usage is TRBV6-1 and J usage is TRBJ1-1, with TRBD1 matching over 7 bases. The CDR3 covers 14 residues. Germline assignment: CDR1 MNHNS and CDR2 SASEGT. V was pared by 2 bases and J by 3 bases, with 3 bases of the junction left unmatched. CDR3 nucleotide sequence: TGTGCCAGCAGTGAACAGGGGGTGGACACTGAAGCTTTCTTT. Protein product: CASSEQGVDTEAFF.

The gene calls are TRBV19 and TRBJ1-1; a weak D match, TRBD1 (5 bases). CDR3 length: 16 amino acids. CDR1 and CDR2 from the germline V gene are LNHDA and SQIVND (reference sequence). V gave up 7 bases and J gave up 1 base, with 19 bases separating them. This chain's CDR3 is CASTPYREGRNTEAFF. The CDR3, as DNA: TGTGCCAGTACCCCTTATCGGGAGGGGAGGAACACTGAAGCTTTCTTT. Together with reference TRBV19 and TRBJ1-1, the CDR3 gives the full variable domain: DGGITQSPKYLFRKEGQNVTLSCEQNLNHDAMYWYRQDPGQGLRLIYYSQIVNDFQKGDIAEGYSVSREKKESFPLTVTSAQKNPTAFYLCASTPYREGRNTEAFFGQGTRLTVV.

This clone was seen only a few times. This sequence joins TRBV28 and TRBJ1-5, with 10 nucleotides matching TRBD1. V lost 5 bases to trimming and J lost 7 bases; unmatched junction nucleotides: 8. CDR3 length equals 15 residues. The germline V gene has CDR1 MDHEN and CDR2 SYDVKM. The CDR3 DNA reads TGTGCCAGCAGTGACACACGGGACAGGGGACAGCCCCAGCATTTT. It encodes CASSDTRDRGQPQHF.

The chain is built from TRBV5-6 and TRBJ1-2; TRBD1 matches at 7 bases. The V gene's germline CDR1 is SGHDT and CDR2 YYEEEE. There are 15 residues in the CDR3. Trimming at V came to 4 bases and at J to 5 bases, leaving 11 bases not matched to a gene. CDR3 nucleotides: TGTGCCAGCAGCCGACACCGGGACAGCGGGTATGGCTACACCTTC. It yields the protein CASSRHRDSGYGYTF.